This is a list of T cell receptor beta chains from one sample in a study of blood T cell repertoires in COVID-19. The repertoire was sequenced with immunoSEQ multiplex PCR; TCRdb's copy has only in-frame clones and lacks some. The repertoire holds approximately 13,000 clones, with about 83% as singletons. Specimen: peripheral blood. All receptors derive from a man between 45 and 60 years old with active COVID-19. Each CDR3 is given with its conserved first and last residue. A D gene is named only where the DNA matches it firmly. Size is omitted from some rows. Given values are once, few, many or a class for expanded clones.

D gene | J gene | V gene | clone size | CDR3 DNA | CDR3 protein
. | TRBJ1-1 | TRBV6-4 | . | TGTGCCAGCAGAGTCCAGGGAATGTCGAACACTGAAGCTTTCTTT | CASRVQGMSNTEAFF
TRBD1 | TRBJ1-5 | TRBV7-6 | . | TGTGCCAGCAGCTTACGCGACAGGGGTGAGGCGCAGCCCCAGCATTTT | CASSLRDRGEAQPQHF
TRBD1 | TRBJ1-2 | TRBV29-1 | . | TGCAGCGTTGACGGTGGACAGGGCGGGCTTCGATATGGCTACACCTTC | CSVDGGQGGLRYGYTF
TRBD2 | TRBJ2-3 | TRBV18 | few | TGTGCCAGCTCACCACTAGCGGGTAGCACAGATACGCAGTATTTT | CASSPLAGSTDTQYF
TRBD2 | TRBJ2-1 | TRBV19 | once | TGTGCCAGTAGCAGAGCGGGACCCTACAATGAGCAGTTCTTC | CASSRAGPYNEQFF
TRBD2 | TRBJ2-1 | TRBV7-9 | few | TGTGCCAGCCCCGGGTCGGCGGGAGTGATGGGTGAGCAGTTCTTC | CASPGSAGVMGEQFF
. | TRBJ1-4 | TRBV4-1 | . | TGCGCCAGCAGCCAAGTTCCCTACAGCCTTAATGAAAAACTGTTTTTT | CASSQVPYSLNEKLFF
TRBD2 | TRBJ2-1 | TRBV9 | . | TGTGCCAGCAGCGTAGCGGGAGGTCCCAACAATGAGCAGTTCTTC | CASSVAGGPNNEQFF
. | TRBJ1-1 | TRBV4-1 | few | TGCGCCAGCAGCTCGCCTGGCAAAACGAACACTGAAGCTTTCTTT | CASSSPGKTNTEAFF
TRBD2 | TRBJ2-2 | TRBV9 | . | TGTGCCAGCAGCCTAGGCGGGGGGGCAGAGCTGTTTTTT | CASSLGGGAELFF
TRBD2 | TRBJ2-1 | TRBV5-5 | once | TGTGCCAGCAGCGACCCAATCATAGCGGGGGCCTACAATGAGCAGTTCTTC | CASSDPIIAGAYNEQFF
TRBD1 | TRBJ2-1 | TRBV18 | . | TGTGCCAGCTCAATCACCGGGGGGACAGGGTTGGGCAATGAGCAGTTCTTC | CASSITGGTGLGNEQFF
. | TRBJ2-3 | TRBV11-3 | . | TGTGCCAGCAGCCGGGGGTCGTATCGAGGGATAGTGGATACGCAGTATTTT | CASSRGSYRGIVDTQYF
TRBD1 | TRBJ2-5 | TRBV5-4 | . | TGTGCCAGCAGTAATACCGGGACAGGGGGTGGAGAGACCCAGTACTTC | CASSNTGTGGGETQYF
. | TRBJ2-7 | TRBV3-1/TRBV3-2 | . | TGTGCCAGCAGCCAAGATCGGTCATTCTCCTACGAGCAGTACTTC | CASSQDRSFSYEQYF
TRBD2 | TRBJ2-7 | TRBV6-6 | . | TGTGCCAGCAGCACCGGACTAGTCGGGGAGCAGTACTTC | CASSTGLVGEQYF
. | TRBJ2-5 | TRBV29-1 | once | TGCAGCGTTCCCAGGACACAAGAGACCCAGTACTTC | CSVPRTQETQYF
TRBD2 | TRBJ2-1 | TRBV27 | . | TGTGCCAGCAGCCGAGGACTAGCGGGGCACAATGAGCAGTTCTTC | CASSRGLAGHNEQFF
TRBD2 | TRBJ2-2 | TRBV20-1 | few | TGCAGTGCTAGTTCGTCTAGCGGGAGTTCCGGGGAGCTGTTTTTT | CSASSSSGSSGELFF
. | TRBJ2-7 | TRBV9 | . | TGTGCCAGCAGCGTAGAGGCAGCTAGCTCCTACGAGCAGTACTTC | CASSVEAASSYEQYF
. | TRBJ1-1 | TRBV21-1 | . | TGTGCCAGCAGCAAAAACCGTGACAGGGACACTGAAGCTTTCTTT | CASSKNRDRDTEAFF
. | TRBJ2-7 | TRBV28 | . | TGTGCCAGCAGCCTAGTGTCGATGTCCTACGAGCAGTACTTC | CASSLVSMSYEQYF
. | TRBJ2-3 | TRBV2 | . | TGTGCCAGCAGTGAGGGCAGGGCTAGCACAGATACGCAGTATTTT | CASSEGRASTDTQYF
. | TRBJ2-7 | TRBV19 | . | TGTGCCAGTAGTAGAGGACATGGCTACGAGCAGTACTTC | CASSRGHGYEQYF
. | TRBJ1-2 | TRBV9 | . | TGTGCCAGCAGCGGGGGAGGGACCCCCTATGGCTACACCTTC | CASSGGGTPYGYTF
TRBD1 | TRBJ2-1 | TRBV6-5 | . | TGTGCCAGCAGTTACACAACAGGGGGCGCCTACAATGAGCAGTTCTTC | CASSYTTGGAYNEQFF
. | TRBJ2-7 | TRBV29-1 | . | TGCAGCGTTGAAGATCCAGGGGATACCTACGAGCAGTACTTC | CSVEDPGDTYEQYF
. | TRBJ2-2 | TRBV6-5 | . | TGTGCCAGCGTGGGGGGGACATTCTGGGACGGGGAGCTGTTTTTT | CASVGGTFWDGELFF
. | TRBJ2-1 | TRBV21-1 | . | TGTGCCAGCAGCAAACGGGGCTACAATGAGCAGTTCTTC | CASSKRGYNEQFF
. | TRBJ2-7 | TRBV4-1 | few | TGCGCCAGCAGCCCGGCAGGGGACTACGAGCAGTACTTC | CASSPAGDYEQYF
TRBD1 | TRBJ1-5 | TRBV2 | . | TGTGCCAGCAGTGAGGGACAGGGGCTCCAGCCCCAGCATTTT | CASSEGQGLQPQHF
. | TRBJ1-1 | TRBV2 | . | TGTGCCAGCCTATTGTACACTGAAGCTTTCTTT | CASLLYTEAFF
. | TRBJ2-7 | TRBV28 | once | TGTGCCAGCAGTTCGACAGAAAACTACGAGCAGTACTTC | CASSSTENYEQYF
TRBD2 | TRBJ2-5 | TRBV18 | . | TGTGCCAGCTCAGCGGGACTAGGAAAAGAGACCCAGTACTTC | CASSAGLGKETQYF
TRBD1 | TRBJ2-7 | TRBV5-4 | few | TGTGCCAGCAGCTTCAGGACGGGACAGGGGGCGTGGGAGCAGTACTTC | CASSFRTGQGAWEQYF
. | TRBJ1-1 | TRBV2 | . | TGTGCCAGCAGTGAAGGAGTTTTGGGGAACGGGGACACTGAAGCTTTCTTT | CASSEGVLGNGDTEAFF
TRBD2 | TRBJ2-1 | TRBV29-1 | . | TGCAGCGTCCTAGCGGGAGTGGAACGTGAGCAGTTCTTC | CSVLAGVEREQFF
TRBD1 | TRBJ2-3 | TRBV18 | . | TGTGCCAGCTCACCGCTCCCGGGACAGGGGTTCAATACGCAGTATTTT | CASSPLPGQGFNTQYF
TRBD1 | TRBJ2-1 | TRBV9 | . | TGTGCCAGCAGCCCCCGGGACAGGTACTACAATGAGCAGTTCTTC | CASSPRDRYYNEQFF
TRBD1 | TRBJ1-2 | TRBV7-2 | once | TGTGCCAGCAGCCACCCCGGGACAGACTATGGCTACACCTTC | CASSHPGTDYGYTF
TRBD2 | TRBJ2-2 | TRBV27 | . | TGTGCCAGCAGTTTATCTAGCGGGAGGTCCACCGGGGAGCTGTTTTTT | CASSLSSGRSTGELFF
TRBD1 | TRBJ2-7 | TRBV10-3 | . | TGTGCCATCAGTGAGTCAGGTTTTTTGGGACAGGGCTCCTACGAGCAGTACTTC | CAISESGFLGQGSYEQYF
TRBD1 | TRBJ2-3 | TRBV24-1 | . | TGTGCCACCAGTGACATACCGGGACAGGGGGGGTCAAATACGCAGTATTTT | CATSDIPGQGGSNTQYF
TRBD1 | TRBJ1-1 | TRBV11-1 | . | TGTGCCAGCAGCGGACAGGGGAGTGCGGGGACTGAAGCTTTCTTT | CASSGQGSAGTEAFF
. | TRBJ2-1 | TRBV27 | . | TGTGCCAGCAGTTTATCGACACGGCGAGGGCCCTCCAATGAGCAGTTCTTC | CASSLSTRRGPSNEQFF
TRBD2 | TRBJ2-7 | TRBV18 | . | TGTGCCAGCTCACCCGGGACTAGCGGGAGTTACGAGCAGTACTTC | CASSPGTSGSYEQYF
TRBD2 | TRBJ2-1 | TRBV16 | . | TGTGCCAGCAGCCAGGCTGGACTAGCGGGAGGCGGGGCCTACAATGAGCAGTTCTTC | CASSQAGLAGGGAYNEQFF
TRBD2 | TRBJ2-7 | TRBV5-4 | . | TGTGCCAGCAGCTTGGAGCGGGAGAGGGCCTACGAGCAGTACTTC | CASSLERERAYEQYF
. | TRBJ2-7 | TRBV10-3 | . | TGTGCCATCAGTGTGATGGCAGGGGACGAGCAGTACTTC | CAISVMAGDEQYF
TRBD1 | TRBJ1-2 | TRBV9 | . | TGTGCCAGCAGCTCTTCAGACAGGGAGCTTACCCGAGGCGAAGGCTACACCTTC | CASSSSDRELTRGEGYTF
. | TRBJ2-7 | TRBV5-4 | few | TGTGCCAGCAGCTTGGATGCGTCCTACGAGCAGTACTTC | CASSLDASYEQYF
. | TRBJ2-7 | TRBV29-1 | . | TGCAGCGTTCAACGGTCGGGAGAGCAGTACTTC | CSVQRSGEQYF
. | TRBJ2-1 | TRBV6-5 | . | TGTGCCAGCAGCCTAAACTCCTACAATGAGCAGTTCTTC | CASSLNSYNEQFF
TRBD2 | TRBJ2-2 | TRBV7-8 | large | TGTGCCAGCGCGCGGGGGTCCGGGGAGCTGTTTTTT | CASARGSGELFF
TRBD2 | TRBJ2-1 | TRBV7-3 | . | TGTGCCAGCAGCTCGTCGACTAGCGGGAGATACAATGAGCAGTTCTTC | CASSSSTSGRYNEQFF